This is a list of T cell receptor beta chains from one sample in a study of vaccination and CD4 T cells after COVID-19. TCRdb re-called the PCR reads through MiXCR, storing one row per CDR3 protein. This table holds about 19,000 distinct CDR3 sequences, roughly 29% found once. No cognate antigen is known for these TCRs. The sample taken for sequencing was cultured CD4+ T cells from blood. These receptors all come from a human donor with COVID-19. The CDR3 runs from the conserved cysteine through the conserved F or W. D genes are given only for firm matches. Some rows mark clone size as missing; the rest say once, few, many or name a class of expanded clone.

v_call,d_call,clone_size,j_call,cdr3_length,cdr3_aa,cdr3_nt
TRBV20-1,.,few,TRBJ2-6,15,CSASRRGGTANVLTF,TGCAGTGCTAGTAGGAGGGGGGGCACTGCCAACGTCCTGACTTTC
TRBV12-3/TRBV12-4,.,.,TRBJ1-6,12,CASKKRGSPLHF,TGTGCCAGCAAGAAAAGGGGTTCACCCCTCCACTTT
TRBV6-1,.,.,TRBJ2-5,15,CASSQGLSVVETQYF,TGTGCCAGCAGTCAGGGACTTAGCGTTGTGGAGACCCAGTACTTC
TRBV7-9,.,.,TRBJ1-6,15,CASSLGGSSGSPLHF,TGTGCCAGCAGCTTAGGTGGGAGCTCCGGTTCACCCCTCCACTTT
TRBV6-1,.,few,TRBJ1-3,17,CASSEPGETPSGNTIYF,TGTGCCAGCAGTGAACCGGGGGAGACCCCCTCTGGAAACACCATATATTTT
TRBV28,TRBD1,.,TRBJ1-2,13,CASRTGGADGYTF,TGTGCCAGCAGAACAGGGGGCGCCGATGGCTACACCTTC
TRBV12-3/TRBV12-4,.,few,TRBJ1-2,17,CASSLAGHTGVPRGYTF,TGTGCCAGCAGTTTAGCGGGGCACACAGGCGTCCCCCGAGGCTACACCTTC
TRBV2,.,.,TRBJ2-5,13,CASSAGVQGTQYF,TGTGCCAGCAGTGCCGGGGTCCAAGGGACCCAGTACTTC
TRBV18,TRBD1,.,TRBJ2-2,14,CASSGTVNTGELFF,TGTGCCAGCTCAGGGACAGTGAACACCGGGGAGCTGTTTTTT
TRBV20-1,.,few,TRBJ1-6,17,CSANAIGQGTWGSPLHF,TGCAGTGCTAACGCTATAGGGCAGGGAACATGGGGTTCACCCCTCCACTTT
TRBV29-1,.,.,TRBJ2-5,13,CSVDEGVVETQYF,TGCAGCGTTGATGAGGGAGTCGTGGAGACCCAGTACTTC
TRBV10-1,.,few,TRBJ2-7,13,CASSEQQNAEQYF,TGCGCCAGCAGTGAGCAACAGAATGCCGAGCAGTACTTC
TRBV6-1,TRBD2,.,TRBJ2-7,13,CASTPRGAYEQYF,TGTGCCAGCACACCCCGGGGGGCCTACGAGCAGTACTTC